The subject of this entry is one T cell receptor beta chain. The CDR3 consists of 13 residues. Trimming removed 6 bases from V and 7 bases from J, with 16 bases in between. Germline-derived CDR1 and CDR2 are KGHSH and LQKENI. The data are from a study of control samples from healthy donors and cancer patients. Sequencing was performed with immunoSEQ multiplex PCR; in TCRdb, only in-frame clones are kept and a portion is missing. Of tens of thousands of clones listed, around 89% are singletons. This chain uses TRBV18 with TRBJ2-7; the D call may be TRBD1 or TRBD2 (5 bases each). Sequences were obtained from blood. The receptor's source is a man in his fifties or sixties in good health. CDR3 sequence: CASSQGPEGEQYF. CDR3 nucleotide sequence: TGTGCCAGCTCCCAGGGACCCGAGGGAGAGCAGTACTTC.